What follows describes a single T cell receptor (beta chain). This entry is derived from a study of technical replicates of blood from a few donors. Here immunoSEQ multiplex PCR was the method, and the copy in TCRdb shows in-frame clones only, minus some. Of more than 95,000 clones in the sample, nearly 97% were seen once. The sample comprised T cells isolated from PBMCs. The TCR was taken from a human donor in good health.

CDR3 region: CASGFAASEAGRLAYNEQFF. The CDR3 DNA reads TGTGCTAGTGGTTTTGCAGCTAGCGAGGCGGGCCGTCTAGCCTACAATGAGCAGTTCTTC. The chain is built from TRBV12-5 and TRBJ2-1, with a weak D call TRBD2 (6 bases). CDR3 length equals 20 residues. CDR1 is LGHNT, CDR2 FRNRAP, per germline. V lost 3 bases, J lost 2 bases, and 26 bases lay in between.